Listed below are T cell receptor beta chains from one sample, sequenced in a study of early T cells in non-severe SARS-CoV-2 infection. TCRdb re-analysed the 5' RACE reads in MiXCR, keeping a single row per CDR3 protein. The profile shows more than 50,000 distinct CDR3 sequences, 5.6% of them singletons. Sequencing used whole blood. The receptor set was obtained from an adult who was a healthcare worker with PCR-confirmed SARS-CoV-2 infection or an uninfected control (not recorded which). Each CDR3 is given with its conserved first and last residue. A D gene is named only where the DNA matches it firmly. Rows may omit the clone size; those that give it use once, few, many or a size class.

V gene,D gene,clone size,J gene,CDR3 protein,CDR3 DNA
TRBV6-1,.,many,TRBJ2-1,CASSEVGEQFF,TGTGCCAGCAGTGAAGTGGGTGAGCAGTTCTTC
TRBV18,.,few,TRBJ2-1,CASSQADEQFF,TGTGCCAGCTCACAGGCGGATGAGCAGTTCTTC
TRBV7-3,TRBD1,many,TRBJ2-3,CASSLTPGQGTDTQYF,TGTGCCAGCAGCTTAACTCCGGGACAGGGCACAGATACGCAGTATTTT
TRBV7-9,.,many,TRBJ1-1,CASRSDRDIYKTEAFF,TGTGCCAGCCGATCTGACCGGGACATATATAAGACTGAAGCTTTCTTT
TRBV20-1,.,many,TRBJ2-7,CSARDRVERQYF,TGCAGTGCTAGAGACAGGGTGGAAAGGCAGTACTTC
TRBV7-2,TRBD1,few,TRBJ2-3,CASRKRRDRVTDTQYF,TGTGCCAGCAGGAAGAGGAGGGACAGGGTCACAGATACGCAGTATTTT
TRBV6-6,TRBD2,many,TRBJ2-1,CASSPRTSGEQFF,TGTGCCAGCAGCCCCCGGACTAGCGGTGAGCAGTTCTTC
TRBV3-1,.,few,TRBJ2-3,CASSQDVGIDTDTQYF,TGTGCCAGCAGCCAAGATGTCGGTATAGACACAGATACGCAGTATTTT
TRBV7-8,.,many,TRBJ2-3,CASSPPAPRGTDTQYF,TGTGCCAGCAGCCCTCCAGCCCCAAGAGGAACAGATACGCAGTATTTT
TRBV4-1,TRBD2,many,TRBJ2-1,CASSQGPGGWEQFF,TGCGCCAGCAGCCAAGGGCCGGGGGGATGGGAGCAGTTCTTC
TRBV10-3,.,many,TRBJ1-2,CAITADLTNYGYTF,TGTGCCATCACGGCGGACTTAACTAACTATGGCTACACCTTC
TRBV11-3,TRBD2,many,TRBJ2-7,CASSSSSGINYEQYF,TGTGCCAGCAGCTCCTCTAGCGGAATAAACTACGAGCAGTACTTC
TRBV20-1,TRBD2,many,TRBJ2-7,CSAASGSYEQYF,TGCAGTGCTGCTAGCGGCTCCTACGAGCAGTACTTC
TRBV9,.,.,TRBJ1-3,CASSVGGGPFSGNTIYF,TGTGCCAGCAGCGTAGGTGGAGGTCCCTTTTCTGGAAACACCATATATTTT
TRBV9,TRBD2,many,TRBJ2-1,CASSRTGGHNEQFF,TGTGCCAGCAGTAGAACGGGGGGTCACAATGAGCAGTTCTTC
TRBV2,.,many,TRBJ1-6,CASSGDGTNSPLHF,TGTGCCAGCAGTGGGGACGGCACTAATTCACCCCTCCACTTT
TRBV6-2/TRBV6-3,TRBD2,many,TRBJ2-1,CASSYSLAGGYNEQFF,TGTGCCAGCAGTTACTCCTTAGCGGGGGGTTACAATGAGCAGTTCTTC